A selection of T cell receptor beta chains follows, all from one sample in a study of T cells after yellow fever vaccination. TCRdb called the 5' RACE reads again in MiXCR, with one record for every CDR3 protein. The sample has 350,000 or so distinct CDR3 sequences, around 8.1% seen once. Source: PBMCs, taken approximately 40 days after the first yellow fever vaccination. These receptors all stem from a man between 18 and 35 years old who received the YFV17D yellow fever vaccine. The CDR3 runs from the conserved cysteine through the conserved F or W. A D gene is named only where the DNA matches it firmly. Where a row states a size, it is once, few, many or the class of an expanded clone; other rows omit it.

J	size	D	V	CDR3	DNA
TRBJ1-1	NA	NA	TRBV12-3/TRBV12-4	CASSSGTGSEAFF	TGTGCCAGCAGTTCGGGAACAGGGTCTGAAGCTTTCTTT
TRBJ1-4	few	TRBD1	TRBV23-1	CASGDGTGGEKLFF	TGCGCCAGCGGCGACGGGACAGGGGGCGAAAAACTGTTTTTT
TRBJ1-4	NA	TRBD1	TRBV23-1	CASTNGQGVNEKLFF	TGCGCCAGCACCAACGGACAGGGGGTTAATGAAAAACTGTTTTTT
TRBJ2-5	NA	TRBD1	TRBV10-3	CAISDPGQGQETQYF	TGTGCCATCAGTGATCCGGGACAGGGACAAGAGACCCAGTACTTC
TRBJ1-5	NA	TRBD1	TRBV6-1	CASSRGPVGRGLYQPQHF	TGTGCCAGCAGCAGGGGGCCGGTGGGCAGGGGTCTCTATCAGCCCCAGCATTTT
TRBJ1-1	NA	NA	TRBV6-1	CASSQARWTQAFF	TGTGCCAGCAGTCAGGCCAGATGGACACAGGCTTTCTTT
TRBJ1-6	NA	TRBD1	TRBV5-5	CASSEGTGHSPLHF	TGTGCCAGCAGCGAAGGGACAGGACATTCACCCCTCCACTTT
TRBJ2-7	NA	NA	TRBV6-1	CASRGGLTYEQYF	TGTGCCAGCAGGGGGGGTTTAACCTACGAGCAGTACTTC
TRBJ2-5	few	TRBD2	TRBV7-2	CASSQASGGGLSQYF	TGTGCCAGCAGCCAGGCGTCGGGGGGGGGCCTGTCCCAGTACTTC
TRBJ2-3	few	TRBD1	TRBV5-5	CAKWTGITDTQYF	TGTGCCAAATGGACAGGGATCACAGATACGCAGTATTTT
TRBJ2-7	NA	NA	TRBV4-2	CASSQPLDLAYEQYF	TGTGCCAGCAGCCAACCGTTGGACCTAGCCTACGAGCAGTACTTC
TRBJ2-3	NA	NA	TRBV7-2	CASSLNVGPWYF	TGTGCCAGCAGCTTAAATGTCGGCCCATGGTATTTT
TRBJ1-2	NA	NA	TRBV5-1	CASSLAKGLGYGYTF	TGCGCCAGCAGCTTGGCCAAGGGACTTGGGTATGGCTACACCTTC
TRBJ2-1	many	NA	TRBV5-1	CASSLTAGGNNEQFF	TGCGCCAGCAGCTTGACGGCAGGGGGGAACAATGAGCAGTTCTTC
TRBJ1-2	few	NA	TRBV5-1	CASSLDGQGLSYGYTF	TGCGCCAGCAGCTTGGACGGCCAGGGGCTGTCCTATGGCTACACCTTC
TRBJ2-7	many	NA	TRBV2	CASTRSDGYEQYF	TGTGCCAGCACCAGATCGGACGGCTACGAGCAGTACTTC
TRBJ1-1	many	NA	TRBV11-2	CASSLEWRLKNTEAFF	TGTGCCAGCAGCTTAGAATGGCGCCTAAAGAACACTGAAGCTTTCTTT
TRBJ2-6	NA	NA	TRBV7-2	CAFGANVLTF	TGTGCCTTTGGTGCCAACGTCCTGACTTTC
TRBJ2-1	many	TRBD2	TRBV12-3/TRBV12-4	CASSPTSGGDEQFF	TGTGCCAGCAGTCCCACTAGCGGGGGCGATGAGCAGTTCTTC
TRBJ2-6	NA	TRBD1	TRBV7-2	CASSQGQAYSGANVLTF	TGTGCCAGCAGCCAAGGACAGGCCTACTCTGGGGCCAACGTCCTGACTTTC
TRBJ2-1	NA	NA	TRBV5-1	CASSLATIGLGGNEQFF	TGCGCCAGCAGCTTGGCCACGATAGGATTGGGGGGCAATGAGCAGTTCTTC
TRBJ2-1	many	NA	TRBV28	CASHSLARVRGEQFF	TGTGCCAGCCATTCCCTAGCGAGGGTGAGGGGTGAGCAGTTCTTC